The rows below give T cell receptor beta chains drawn from one sample of a study of OX40 agonist ivuxolimab in advanced cancers. The data were produced by immunoSEQ multiplex PCR, yet TCRdb's version contains in-frame clones alone and is incomplete. Found here are 77,000 or so clones, roughly 90% of them singletons; the top ten hold approximately 0.48%. The sequences come from CD4+ or CD8+ T cells sorted from blood, collected in a trial of the OX40 agonist ivuxolimab. Receptor source: an adult with an advanced solid tumor such as melanoma, head and neck, liver or kidney cancer. Both conserved end residues are part of each CDR3. D genes are given only for firm matches. Size is stated for part of the rows, as once, few or many counts, or as a class when the clone is expanded.

clone_size: -; v_call: TRBV27; j_call: TRBJ2-5; d_call: -; cdr3_aa: CASSLSRNQETQYF; cdr3_nt: TGTGCCAGCAGTTTATCGAGGAACCAAGAGACCCAGTACTTC
clone_size: -; v_call: TRBV30; j_call: TRBJ1-4; d_call: -; cdr3_aa: CAWSKGVWGEKLFF; cdr3_nt: TGTGCCTGGAGTAAGGGCGTTTGGGGTGAAAAACTGTTTTTT
clone_size: -; v_call: TRBV13; j_call: TRBJ2-7; d_call: TRBD2; cdr3_aa: CASSPAAGGSYEQYF; cdr3_nt: TGTGCCAGCAGCCCAGCGGCGGGAGGGTCCTACGAGCAGTACTTC
clone_size: -; v_call: TRBV9; j_call: TRBJ2-7; d_call: TRBD2; cdr3_aa: CASSVGPSGRNEQYF; cdr3_nt: TGTGCCAGCAGCGTAGGACCTAGCGGGAGGAACGAGCAGTACTTC
clone_size: -; v_call: TRBV11-3; j_call: TRBJ2-3; d_call: TRBD2; cdr3_aa: CASSSSGRGTDTQYF; cdr3_nt: TGTGCCAGCAGCTCTAGCGGGAGGGGCACAGATACGCAGTATTTT
clone_size: once; v_call: TRBV18; j_call: TRBJ1-3; d_call: -; cdr3_aa: CASSPDRSGNTIYF; cdr3_nt: TGTGCCAGCTCACCGGACAGATCTGGAAACACCATATATTTT
clone_size: -; v_call: TRBV7-2; j_call: TRBJ2-3; d_call: -; cdr3_aa: CASSLAAGNTDTQYF; cdr3_nt: TGTGCCAGCAGCTTAGCGGCGGGGAATACAGATACGCAGTATTTT
clone_size: -; v_call: TRBV5-1; j_call: TRBJ2-3; d_call: TRBD2; cdr3_aa: CASTASASGPGTDTQYF; cdr3_nt: TGCGCCAGCACCGCGTCGGCTAGCGGGCCCGGCACAGATACGCAGTATTTT
clone_size: -; v_call: TRBV7-2; j_call: TRBJ2-7; d_call: -; cdr3_aa: CASSFSREPYEQYF; cdr3_nt: TGTGCCAGCAGCTTTTCCAGGGAACCCTACGAGCAGTACTTC
clone_size: -; v_call: TRBV14; j_call: TRBJ2-7; d_call: -; cdr3_aa: CASSQILAYEQYF; cdr3_nt: TGTGCCAGCAGCCAAATTCTGGCGTACGAGCAGTACTTC
clone_size: -; v_call: TRBV4-1; j_call: TRBJ2-3; d_call: -; cdr3_aa: CASSQGIAVHTDTQYF; cdr3_nt: TGCGCCAGCAGCCAAGGAATAGCGGTCCACACAGATACGCAGTATTTT
clone_size: -; v_call: TRBV5-1; j_call: TRBJ2-3; d_call: -; cdr3_aa: CASSPVDSPRTQYF; cdr3_nt: TGCGCCAGCAGCCCCGTTGACAGCCCACGAACGCAGTATTTT
clone_size: -; v_call: TRBV5-1; j_call: TRBJ1-1; d_call: TRBD1; cdr3_aa: CASSSSTGGNTEAFF; cdr3_nt: TGCGCCAGCAGCTCCTCGACAGGGGGCAACACTGAAGCTTTCTTT
clone_size: -; v_call: TRBV6-1; j_call: TRBJ2-5; d_call: -; cdr3_aa: CASSESWRSGETQYF; cdr3_nt: TGTGCCAGCAGTGAATCGTGGAGATCGGGAGAGACCCAGTACTTC
clone_size: -; v_call: TRBV9; j_call: TRBJ2-7; d_call: TRBD2; cdr3_aa: CASSVGLADAYEQYF; cdr3_nt: TGTGCCAGCAGCGTAGGACTAGCGGACGCCTACGAGCAGTACTTC
clone_size: -; v_call: TRBV7-2; j_call: TRBJ2-7; d_call: TRBD1; cdr3_aa: CASSLVQGIAYEQYF; cdr3_nt: TGTGCCAGCAGCTTAGTACAGGGGATCGCCTACGAGCAGTACTTC
clone_size: -; v_call: TRBV7-3; j_call: TRBJ1-3; d_call: TRBD1; cdr3_aa: CASSQDRDNTIYF; cdr3_nt: TGTGCCAGCAGCCAGGACAGGGATAACACCATATATTTT
clone_size: -; v_call: TRBV5-1; j_call: TRBJ2-1; d_call: -; cdr3_aa: CASSQQGNEQFF; cdr3_nt: TGCGCCAGCAGCCAGCAGGGCAATGAGCAGTTCTTC
clone_size: -; v_call: TRBV28; j_call: TRBJ1-4; d_call: TRBD1; cdr3_aa: CASRIRRGRSEKLFF; cdr3_nt: TGTGCCAGCAGAATCCGTAGGGGGCGGTCTGAAAAACTGTTTTTT
clone_size: -; v_call: TRBV28; j_call: TRBJ2-2; d_call: -; cdr3_aa: CASTEGGWGNTGELFF; cdr3_nt: TGTGCCAGCACAGAGGGGGGATGGGGAAACACCGGGGAGCTGTTTTTT
clone_size: -; v_call: TRBV28; j_call: TRBJ2-3; d_call: TRBD2; cdr3_aa: CASTSPGLAGNTDTQYF; cdr3_nt: TGTGCCAGCACCTCACCCGGACTAGCGGGGAACACAGATACGCAGTATTTT
clone_size: -; v_call: TRBV30; j_call: TRBJ2-1; d_call: -; cdr3_aa: CAWSVSGVTYNEQFF; cdr3_nt: TGTGCCTGGAGTGTATCCGGGGTTACCTACAATGAGCAGTTCTTC
clone_size: -; v_call: TRBV7-2; j_call: TRBJ1-5; d_call: TRBD1; cdr3_aa: CASSPRTGGGQPQHF; cdr3_nt: TGTGCCAGCAGCCCACGGACAGGGGGCGGTCAGCCCCAGCATTTT
clone_size: -; v_call: TRBV6-5; j_call: TRBJ1-1; d_call: -; cdr3_aa: CASSRDTEAFF; cdr3_nt: TGTGCCAGCAGTCGGGACACTGAAGCTTTCTTT
clone_size: -; v_call: TRBV27; j_call: TRBJ2-5; d_call: -; cdr3_aa: CASSRGRGWYQETQYF; cdr3_nt: TGTGCCAGCAGTCGTGGGAGAGGTTGGTACCAAGAGACCCAGTACTTC
clone_size: -; v_call: TRBV18; j_call: TRBJ1-1; d_call: -; cdr3_aa: CASSPLQGPPNTEAFF; cdr3_nt: TGTGCCAGCTCACCATTACAGGGACCGCCGAACACTGAAGCTTTCTTT
clone_size: -; v_call: TRBV7-9; j_call: TRBJ2-3; d_call: TRBD2; cdr3_aa: CASSPGTSGRMTDTQYF; cdr3_nt: TGTGCCAGCAGCCCAGGGACTAGCGGGAGAATGACAGATACGCAGTATTTT
clone_size: -; v_call: TRBV20-1; j_call: TRBJ2-7; d_call: -; cdr3_aa: CSARVNEQYF; cdr3_nt: TGCAGTGCTAGAGTGAACGAGCAGTACTTC
clone_size: -; v_call: TRBV7-2; j_call: TRBJ2-5; d_call: TRBD2; cdr3_aa: CASSLIFSGRARETQYF; cdr3_nt: TGTGCCAGCAGCTTAATATTTAGCGGGAGGGCCCGGGAGACCCAGTACTTC
clone_size: once; v_call: TRBV9; j_call: TRBJ1-5; d_call: -; cdr3_aa: CASSVDGLGDQPQHF; cdr3_nt: TGTGCCAGCAGCGTAGATGGGCTGGGCGATCAGCCCCAGCATTTT
clone_size: -; v_call: TRBV6-1; j_call: TRBJ2-5; d_call: TRBD1; cdr3_aa: CASSEGGTGIQETQYF; cdr3_nt: TGTGCCAGCAGTGAAGGAGGGACAGGGATCCAAGAGACCCAGTACTTC